This TCR beta chain emerged from a study of post-analysis software for immune sequencing data. Study details: Relapsing-remitting, secondary progressive and progressive-relapsing forms of multiple sclerosis all featured among disease courses.

Germline CDR1 and CDR2: KGHDR and SFDVKD. The CDR3 has 14 amino acids. Notes on this clonotype: What it binds is not known. Compared with germline, one end of the junction differs, possibly owing to a read error.

Every TCR beta cDNA library bore unique molecular identifiers. Each CDR3 protein gets one entry after TCRdb re-called the PCR reads with MiXCR. Of fewer than 850,000 distinct CDR3 sequences listed, less than 35% are singletons. General study points: Comparison with controls showed significantly lower normalized Chao1 diversity in multiple sclerosis patients. Compared with controls, patients had more of 4 to 6 TRBV segments, including TRBV5-6, TRBV5-1 and TRBV20-1.

V usage is TRBV24-1 and J usage is TRBJ2-1, with unresolved D. Source material: blood. The clonotype originates from a girl between 10 and 17 years old with multiple sclerosis. CDR3: CATSDPPISDERFF. CDR3 sequence (DNA): TGTGCCACCAGTGATCCTCCCATCAGTGACGAGCGGTTCTTC.